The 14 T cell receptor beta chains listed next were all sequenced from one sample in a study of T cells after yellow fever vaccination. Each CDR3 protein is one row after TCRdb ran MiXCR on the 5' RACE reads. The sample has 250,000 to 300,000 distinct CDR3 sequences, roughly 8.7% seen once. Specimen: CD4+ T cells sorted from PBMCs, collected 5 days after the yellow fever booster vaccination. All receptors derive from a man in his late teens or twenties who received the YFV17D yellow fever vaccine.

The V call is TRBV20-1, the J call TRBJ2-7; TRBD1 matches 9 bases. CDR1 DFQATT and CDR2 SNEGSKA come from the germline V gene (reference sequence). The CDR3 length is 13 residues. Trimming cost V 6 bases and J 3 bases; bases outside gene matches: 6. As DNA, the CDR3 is TGCAGTGCCCATAGACAGGGGGTCTACGAGCAGTACGTC. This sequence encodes CSAHRQGVYEQYV.

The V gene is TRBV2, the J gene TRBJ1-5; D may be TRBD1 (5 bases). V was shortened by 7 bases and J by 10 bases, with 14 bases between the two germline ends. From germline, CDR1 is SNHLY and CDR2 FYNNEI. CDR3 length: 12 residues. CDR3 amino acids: CASKGTSPPQHF. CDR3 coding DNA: TGTGCCAGCAAGGGGACTTCACCACCCCAGCATTTT.

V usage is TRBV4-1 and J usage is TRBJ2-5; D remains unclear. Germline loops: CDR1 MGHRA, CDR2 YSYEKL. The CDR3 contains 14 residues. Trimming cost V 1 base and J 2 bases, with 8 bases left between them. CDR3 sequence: CASSQARRQETQYF. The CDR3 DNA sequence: TGCGCCAGCAGCCAAGCGCGCAGGCAAGAGACCCAGTACTTC.

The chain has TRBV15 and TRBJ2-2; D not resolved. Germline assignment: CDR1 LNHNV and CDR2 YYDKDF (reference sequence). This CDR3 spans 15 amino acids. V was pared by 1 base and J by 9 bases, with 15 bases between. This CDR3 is CATSRAQTRSWELFF. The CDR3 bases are TGTGCCACCAGCAGAGCCCAAACGAGATCCTGGGAGCTGTTTTTT.

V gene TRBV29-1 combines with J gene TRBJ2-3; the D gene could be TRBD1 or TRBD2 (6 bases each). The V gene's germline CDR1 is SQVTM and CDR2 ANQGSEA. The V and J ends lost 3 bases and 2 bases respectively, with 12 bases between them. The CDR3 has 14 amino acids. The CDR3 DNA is TGCAGCGTTGATCGGAGGGGGGTCACAGATACGCAGTATTTT. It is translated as CSVDRRGVTDTQYF.

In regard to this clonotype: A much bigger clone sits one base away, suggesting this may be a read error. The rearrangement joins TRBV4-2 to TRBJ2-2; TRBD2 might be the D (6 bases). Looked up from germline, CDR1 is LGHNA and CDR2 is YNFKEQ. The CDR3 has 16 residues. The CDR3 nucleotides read TGTGCCAGCAGCCAAGAAGGGACTGCGAACAGCGGGGAGCTGTTTTTT. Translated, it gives CASSQEGTANSGELFF.

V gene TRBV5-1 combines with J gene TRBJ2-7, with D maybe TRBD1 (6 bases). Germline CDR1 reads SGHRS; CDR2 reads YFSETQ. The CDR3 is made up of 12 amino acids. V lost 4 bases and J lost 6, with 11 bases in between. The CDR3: CASSMDRFEQYF. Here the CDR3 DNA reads TGCGCCAGCAGCATGGACAGATTCGAGCAGTACTTC.

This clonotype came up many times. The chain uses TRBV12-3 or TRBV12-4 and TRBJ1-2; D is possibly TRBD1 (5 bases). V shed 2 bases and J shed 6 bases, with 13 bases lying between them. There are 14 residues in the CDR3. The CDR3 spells CASSLRSRGNGYTF. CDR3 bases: TGTGCCAGCAGTTTAAGATCCCGGGGGAATGGCTACACCTTC.

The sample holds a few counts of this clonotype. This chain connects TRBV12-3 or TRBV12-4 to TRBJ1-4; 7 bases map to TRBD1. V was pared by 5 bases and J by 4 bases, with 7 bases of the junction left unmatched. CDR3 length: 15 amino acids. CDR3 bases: TGTGCCAGCAGTCACCGACAGGGTTATAATGAAAAACTGTTTTTT. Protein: CASSHRQGYNEKLFF.

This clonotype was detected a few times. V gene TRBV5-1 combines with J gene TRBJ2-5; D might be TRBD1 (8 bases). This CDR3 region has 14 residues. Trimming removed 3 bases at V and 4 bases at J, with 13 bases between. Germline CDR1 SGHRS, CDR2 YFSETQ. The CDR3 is CASSSHRGGETQYF. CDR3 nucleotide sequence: TGCGCCAGCAGCTCCCACAGGGGGGGAGAGACCCAGTACTTC.

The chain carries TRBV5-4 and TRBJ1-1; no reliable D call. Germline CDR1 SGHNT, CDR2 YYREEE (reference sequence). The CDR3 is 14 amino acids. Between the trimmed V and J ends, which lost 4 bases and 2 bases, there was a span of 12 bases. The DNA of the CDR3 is TGTGCCAGCAGCGCCGACGGAAGAAACACTGAAGCTTTCTTT. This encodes CASSADGRNTEAFF.

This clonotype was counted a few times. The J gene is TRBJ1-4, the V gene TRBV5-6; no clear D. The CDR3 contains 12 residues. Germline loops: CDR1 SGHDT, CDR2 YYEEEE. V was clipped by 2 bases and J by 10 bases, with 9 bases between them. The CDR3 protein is CASSFGPGKLFF. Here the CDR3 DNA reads TGTGCCAGCAGCTTTGGACCTGGAAAACTGTTTTTT.

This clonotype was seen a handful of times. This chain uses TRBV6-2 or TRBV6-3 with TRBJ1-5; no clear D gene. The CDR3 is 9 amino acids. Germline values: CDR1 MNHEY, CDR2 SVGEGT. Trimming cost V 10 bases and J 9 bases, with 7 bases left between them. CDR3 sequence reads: CATLVPQHF. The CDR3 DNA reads TGTGCCACTCTTGTGCCCCAGCATTTT.

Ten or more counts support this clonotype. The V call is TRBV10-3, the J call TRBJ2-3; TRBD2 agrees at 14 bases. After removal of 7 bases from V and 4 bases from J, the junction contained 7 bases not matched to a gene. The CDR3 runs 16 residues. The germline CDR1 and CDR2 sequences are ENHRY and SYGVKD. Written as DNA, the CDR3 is TGTGCCATCAAGGGACTAGCGGGGGAGTTGGCAGATACGCAGTATTTT. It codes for CAIKGLAGELADTQYF.